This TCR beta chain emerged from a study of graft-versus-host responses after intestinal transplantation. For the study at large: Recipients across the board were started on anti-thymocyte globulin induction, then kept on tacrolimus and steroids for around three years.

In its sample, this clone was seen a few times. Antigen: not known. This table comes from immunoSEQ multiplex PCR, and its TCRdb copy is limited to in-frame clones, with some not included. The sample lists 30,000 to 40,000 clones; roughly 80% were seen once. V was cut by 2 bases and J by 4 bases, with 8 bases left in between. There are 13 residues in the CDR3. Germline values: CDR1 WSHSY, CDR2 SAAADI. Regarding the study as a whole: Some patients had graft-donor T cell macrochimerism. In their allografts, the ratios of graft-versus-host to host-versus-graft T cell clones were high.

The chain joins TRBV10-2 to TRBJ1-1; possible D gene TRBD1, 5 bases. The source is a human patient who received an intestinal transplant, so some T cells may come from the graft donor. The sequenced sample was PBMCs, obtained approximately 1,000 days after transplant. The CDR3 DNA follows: TGCGCCAGCAGTGAGGTGGGGGGCACTGAAGCTTTCTTT. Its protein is CASSEVGGTEAFF.